Listed here are 5 T cell receptor beta chains from one sample, sequenced in a study of shared clonotypes between healthy human individuals. Clones were sequenced by immunoSEQ multiplex PCR, and TCRdb holds only the in-frame ones, with some missing. This sample has around 330,000 clones, with 74% found just once. The specimen was memory CD4+ T cells sorted from blood. Sample subset: CD45RA-negative fraction. The receptors were gathered from a man between 25 and 39 years old in good health.

The table lists this clone with a count of one. The chain recombines TRBV7-2 with TRBJ1-5, with D unclear. Germline V gene lookup returns CDR1 SGHTA and CDR2 FQGNSA. The V end lost 4 bases, the J end lost 6 bases, and 13 bases lay between the germline ends. This CDR3 spans 14 amino acids. The CDR3 sequence is CASSSVPTIQPQHF. As DNA, the CDR3 is TGTGCCAGCAGCTCCGTACCGACTATTCAGCCCCAGCATTTT.

This clone was found a few times. This chain connects TRBV5-1 to TRBJ1-1; D may be TRBD1 (5 bases). This CDR3 is 17 amino acids long. Germline CDR1 is SGHRS and CDR2 is YFSETQ. Trimming took 0 bases from V and 0 from J, leaving 15 bases between them. CDR3 protein: CASSLALRALMNTEAFF. The CDR3 coding sequence is TGCGCCAGCAGCTTGGCCCTCAGGGCCTTAATGAACACTGAAGCTTTCTTT. Supplemented by reference TRBV5-1 and TRBJ1-1, the full variable domain reads KAGVTQTPRYLIKTRGQQVTLSCSPISGHRSVSWYQQTPGQGLQFLFEYFSETQRNKGNFPGRFSGRQFSNSRSEMNVSTLELGDSALYLCASSLALRALMNTEAFFGQGTRLTVV.

The CDR3: CASSEIGTSGRRGDTQYF. In nucleotides, the CDR3 is TGTGCCAGCAGTGAAATAGGGACTAGCGGGAGGCGGGGAGATACGCAGTATTTT. The genes are TRBV2 and TRBJ2-3, with 15 bases lining up with TRBD2. The germline V gene encodes CDR1 SNHLY and CDR2 FYNNEI. V lost 2 bases, J lost 5 bases, and 8 bases stayed unmatched. The CDR3 consists of 18 residues.

The chain links TRBV2 to TRBJ1-2; D gene unclear. This CDR3 has 12 amino acids. The V gene lost 6 bases and the J gene lost 0 bases, with 5 bases spanning the gap. Germline values: CDR1 SNHLY, CDR2 FYNNEI. CDR3 in DNA: TGTGCCAGCAGCGAAACTAACTATGGCTACACCTTC. Translation gives CASSETNYGYTF.

J is TRBJ2-1 and V is TRBV5-6, with D perhaps given as TRBD1 or TRBD2 (6 bases each). The germline V gene encodes CDR1 SGHDT and CDR2 YYEEEE. The CDR3 runs 16 residues. The V gene lost 0 bases and the J gene lost 3 bases, with 13 bases spanning the gap. CDR3 sequence: CASSLVVGGNYNEQFF. The CDR3 DNA is TGTGCCAGCAGCTTGGTGGTAGGGGGGAACTACAATGAGCAGTTCTTC.